The present TCR beta chain was sequenced within a study of T cell clonality in common variable immunodeficiency. In this sample, this clone turned up many times. Antigen specificity is unknown. The sequenced fragment ends 3 residues before the CDR3 boundary, so the rest is inferred from the germline J gene. Profiling relied on immunoSEQ multiplex PCR, and the TCRdb table lists in-frame clones only, not all of them. The sample contains over 35,000 clones, none of them singletons. Study-wide results and caveats: Compared with controls, CVID subjects had fewer shared TCRbeta clones. Patient heterogeneity in the CVID cohort limited correlations between repertoire features and clinical complications. T cell subpopulation sequencing would be needed to explain CVID clonality. Compared with healthy controls, CVID subjects showed increased TCRbeta clonality, mostly in about a third.

Looked up from germline, CDR1 is LNHDA and CDR2 is SQIVND (reference sequence). The CDR3 sequence is 13 residues long. V was shortened by 3 bases and J by 8 bases, with 11 bases between the two germline ends. The receptor was derived from a person between 18 and 75 years old in good health. Material: peripheral blood mononuclear cells. The rearrangement joins TRBV19 to TRBJ2-4; a possible D gene is TRBD2 (6 bases). The CDR3 protein is CASSIPWGDIQYF. CDR3 DNA (partial): TGTGCCAGTAGTATCCCCTGGGGGGACATT.